This TCR beta chain stems from a study of response to subunit inactivated influenza vaccine. TCRdb fed the RT-PCR reads into MiXCR, producing one record per CDR3 protein. The sample records 500,000 to 700,000 distinct CDR3 sequences, around a quarter being singletons. Germline values: CDR1 MNHNS, CDR2 SASEGT. The CDR3 sequence is 14 residues long. V lost 6 bases, J lost 1 base, and 12 bases lay in between. This same sample was also part of a study on T cells expressing NK-cell markers. Turning to that study: Beta-chain TCR cDNA was generated via 5'RACE template switching with UMIs. HCMV seropositivity characterized most of the eight sequenced donors, and seronegativity one. Among a handful of donors, these clonotypes also ranked first in the CD3+CD56-NKG2C+ fraction. It remained uncertain whether the expanded NKG2C+ T cell clones were specific for HCMV antigens.

Here the sequenced sample was CD4+ T cells sorted from PBMCs, taken roughly 12 days after vaccination. The V gene is TRBV6-1, the J gene TRBJ2-5; D might be TRBD1 or TRBD2, each matching 5 bases. This sequence originates from a man aged 50-59 years who received an inactivated influenza vaccine. For the CDR3, the DNA is TGTGCCAGCAGGTTGGCCGGGACCCAAGAGACCCAGTACTTC. Translated, it gives CASRLAGTQETQYF.